This is a list of T cell receptor beta chains from one sample in a study of T cells of healthy individuals. TCRdb ran MiXCR on the 5' RACE reads and lists one entry per CDR3 protein. The sample has some 69,000 distinct CDR3 sequences, 16% seen once; the top ten hold less than 6%. All receptors derive from a human donor in good health. CDR3s include the opening cysteine and the closing phenylalanine or tryptophan. D genes are given only for firm matches. Clone size, where shown, is once, few, many, or a class for clones that have expanded.

D gene	V gene	J gene	clone size	CDR3 DNA	CDR3 protein
-	TRBV6-2/TRBV6-3	TRBJ2-7	-	TGTGCCAGCAGGGCCTGGAGGGGGACCTACGAGCAGTACTTC	CASRAWRGTYEQYF
TRBD1	TRBV4-1	TRBJ2-7	-	TGCGCCAGCAGCCAAGGGGGACAGGGGGCGATTTCCTACGAGCAGTACTTC	CASSQGGQGAISYEQYF
TRBD2	TRBV6-5	TRBJ2-3	few	TGTGCCAGCAGTTCAGCGGGAGCGCAAGATACGCAGTATTTT	CASSSAGAQDTQYF
TRBD2	TRBV20-1	TRBJ2-3	many	TGCAGTGCTAGACTAGCGGGCACAGATACGCAGTATTTT	CSARLAGTDTQYF
TRBD1	TRBV20-1	TRBJ1-1	-	TGCAGTGCTGTCCCCGGGACAGGGGGCACTGAAGCTTTCTTT	CSAVPGTGGTEAFF
-	TRBV25-1	TRBJ2-4	many	TGTGCCAGCAGTGAATCCCCCCTGGAGGGCAAACGGATTCAGTACTTC	CASSESPLEGKRIQYF
TRBD2	TRBV4-2	TRBJ2-7	few	TGTGCCAGCAGCCAAGGACTAGCGGGAAAGTACGAGCAGTACTTC	CASSQGLAGKYEQYF
-	TRBV20-1	TRBJ2-3	-	TGCAGTGCTAGAGACCCGGACCGGCCCCGATATACGCAGTATTTT	CSARDPDRPRYTQYF
-	TRBV12-3/TRBV12-4	TRBJ2-3	few	TGTGCCAGCAGTTCCCAGGGGGGGGCAACAGATACGCAGTATTTT	CASSSQGGATDTQYF
TRBD2	TRBV6-2/TRBV6-3	TRBJ2-5	many	TGTGCCAGCAGTTACTCAACCTCCGGGACTAGCGTTCAAGAGACCCAGTACTTC	CASSYSTSGTSVQETQYF
-	TRBV6-2/TRBV6-3	TRBJ2-7	-	TGTGCCAGCAGTTACCGGGACAACTCCTACGAGCAGTACTTC	CASSYRDNSYEQYF
-	TRBV6-4	TRBJ2-2	many	TGTGCCAGCAGTGCCACGAACACCGGGGAGCTGTTTTTT	CASSATNTGELFF
TRBD1	TRBV29-1	TRBJ2-7	few	TGCAGCGTTGAAGGTGAAGGGGGCGCATTACAGCAGTACTTC	CSVEGEGGALQQYF
TRBD2	TRBV5-1	TRBJ2-1	-	TGCGCCAGCAGCTTAATAACTAGCGGGTCCAACAATGAGCAGTTCTTC	CASSLITSGSNNEQFF